This entry is about one T cell receptor beta chain. This clonotype was seen a handful of times. Its antigen remains undetermined. Qualities for individual bases were not recorded, and no much larger clone is one base off. From the germline V gene, CDR1 is SGHRS and CDR2 is YFSETQ. From cysteine to phenylalanine, the CDR3 is 15 amino acids long. Solely the CDR3 DNA is kept, with 45 bases framed from the first base. The germline ends are 10 bases apart after V is trimmed by 0 bases and J by 4 bases. The data were taken from a study of T-cell memory formation after mild COVID-19 (dated by TCRdb to the early 2020s). Study-level background: TCR sequence clusters from the two donors were found to be largely donor specific. T-cell clones expanding and contracting after mild COVID-19 in two donors were tracked by longitudinal TCRalpha and TCRbeta repertoire sequencing. The cohort was made up of two young adult volunteers, one female and one male, who were previously healthy. Findings and caveats that apply to the study as a whole: Contracting CD4+ clones were found mainly in CM and EM memory subsets, while CD8+ clones were enriched in EMRA. SARS-CoV-2 specificity was not confirmed for the second-wave clones peaking on day 37. Only two mild cases were covered in the study, and larger cohorts including severe cases with pre-infection samples were considered necessary. Some responding clones were detected in pre-infection memory, which suggested that pre-existing cross-reactive memory T cells had joined the SARS-CoV-2 response. From day 15 to 85, contracting clones showed balanced CD4/CD8 phenotypes, whereas a second wave of clones that expanded from day 15 to 37 leaned towards CD4+.

Data came from an Illumina NovaSeq 6000. Using 5'RACE with constant-segment primers, TCRalpha and TCRbeta cDNA libraries were constructed, with sample barcodes and unique molecular identifiers added in the process. Trizol reagent was used to extract RNA from every sample. Library amplification was performed in two PCR steps, and a second sample barcode and Illumina TruSeq adapters were introduced in the second step. Sequencing of the libraries was done on an Illumina NovaSeq, producing 2 x 150 bp paired-end reads. The study's own analysis went as follows. Reads were demultiplexed and collapsed into UMI-guided consensus sequences with migec v1.2.7. Using mixcr v2.1.11, UMI consensuses were aligned to TRA and TRB V and J templates and then assembled into clonotypes. A clonotype was counted as expanded or contracted only if both edgeR and NoisET called the change significant, with noise models trained on biological replicates. For edgeR calls, a false discovery rate-adjusted p below 0.01 and a log2 fold-change threshold of 1 were applied. As an exploratory analysis of dynamics, max-normalized trajectories of the 1000 most abundant clonotypes were examined with PCA combined with hierarchical clustering. Separately sequenced CD4+ and CD8+ repertoires were used to assign the CD4 or CD8 phenotype of responding clones. TCRdb trimmed public reads at Q25 via fastp, called clones via MiXCR and kept in-frame beta chains. Every CDR3 protein is listed once, alongside the most common genes and DNA of its rows. The authors' filters were not applied to this entry. The sample includes approximately 300,000 distinct CDR3 sequences, with around a sixth observed a single time. The ten largest clones capture 22% of the sample.

Ficoll-Paque density gradient centrifugation was the method used to isolate PBMCs. The sequence joins TRBV5-1 to TRBJ1-4; too little of a D gene remains to name it. The specimen was PBMCs or a T cell subset sorted from them (not recorded which). The TCR sequence derives from a man aged 18 to 30 who had mild COVID-19 (a few samples of this study predate the infection). The sample titles of this study are shuffled in the database, so cell type and time point are left out; the donor was told from shared clones. The sequenced DNA: TGCGCCAGCAGCTTGGACACACAACATAATGAAAAACTGTTTTTT. Translated, this gives CASSLDTQHNEKLFF.